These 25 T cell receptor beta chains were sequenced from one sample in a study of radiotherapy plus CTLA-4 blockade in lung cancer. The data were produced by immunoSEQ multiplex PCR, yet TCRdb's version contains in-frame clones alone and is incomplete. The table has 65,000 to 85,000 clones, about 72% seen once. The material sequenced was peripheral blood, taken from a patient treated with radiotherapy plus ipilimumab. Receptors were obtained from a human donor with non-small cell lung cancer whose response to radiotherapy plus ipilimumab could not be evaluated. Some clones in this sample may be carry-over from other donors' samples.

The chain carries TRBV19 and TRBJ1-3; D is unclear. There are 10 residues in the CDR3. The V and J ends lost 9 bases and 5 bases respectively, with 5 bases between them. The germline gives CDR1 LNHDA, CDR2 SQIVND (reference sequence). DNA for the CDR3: TGTGCCAGCGGGAGAAACACCATATATTTT. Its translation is CASGRNTIYF.

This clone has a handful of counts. The CDR3 is CASSLEQGGNTIYF. The CDR3 nucleotides are TGCGCCAGCAGCTTGGAGCAGGGAGGAAACACCATATATTTT. The chain links TRBV5-1 to TRBJ1-3; a possible D gene is TRBD1 (5 bases). Germline assignment: CDR1 SGHRS and CDR2 YFSETQ. The CDR3 runs to 14 residues. Trimming left V 0 bases short and J 4 bases short, with 8 bases between.

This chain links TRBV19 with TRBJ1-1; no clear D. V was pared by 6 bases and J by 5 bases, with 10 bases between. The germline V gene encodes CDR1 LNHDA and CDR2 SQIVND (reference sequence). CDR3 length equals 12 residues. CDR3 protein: CASSLTGTEAFF. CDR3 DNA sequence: TGTGCCAGTAGCCTAACGGGGACTGAAGCTTTCTTT. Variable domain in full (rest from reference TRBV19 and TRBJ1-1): DGGITQSPKYLFRKEGQNVTLSCEQNLNHDAMYWYRQDPGQGLRLIYYSQIVNDFQKGDIAEGYSVSREKKESFPLTVTSAQKNPTAFYLCASSLTGTEAFFGQGTRLTVV.

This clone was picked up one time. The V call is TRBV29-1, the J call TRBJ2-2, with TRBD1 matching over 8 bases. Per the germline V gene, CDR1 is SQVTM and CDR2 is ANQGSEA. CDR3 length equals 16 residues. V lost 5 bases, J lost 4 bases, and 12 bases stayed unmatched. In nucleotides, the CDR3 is TGCAGCGTTCAGAAGGGCGGGACAGGCACCACCGGGGAGCTGTTTTTT. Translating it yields CSVQKGGTGTTGELFF.

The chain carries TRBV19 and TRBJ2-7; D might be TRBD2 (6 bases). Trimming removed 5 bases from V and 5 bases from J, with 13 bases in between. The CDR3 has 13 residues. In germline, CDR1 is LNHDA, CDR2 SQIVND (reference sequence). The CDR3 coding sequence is TGTGCCAGTAGTCCTTTTAGCGGCCACGAGCAGTACTTC. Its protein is CASSPFSGHEQYF. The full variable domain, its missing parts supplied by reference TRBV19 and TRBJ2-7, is DGGITQSPKYLFRKEGQNVTLSCEQNLNHDAMYWYRQDPGQGLRLIYYSQIVNDFQKGDIAEGYSVSREKKESFPLTVTSAQKNPTAFYLCASSPFSGHEQYFGPGTRLTVT.

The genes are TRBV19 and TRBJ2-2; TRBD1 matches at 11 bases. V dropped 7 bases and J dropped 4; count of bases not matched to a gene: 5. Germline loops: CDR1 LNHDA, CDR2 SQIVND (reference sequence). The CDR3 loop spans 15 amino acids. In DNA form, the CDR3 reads TGTGCCAGTATCCGGACAGGGGGCAGCACCGGGGAGCTGTTTTTT. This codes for CASIRTGGSTGELFF.

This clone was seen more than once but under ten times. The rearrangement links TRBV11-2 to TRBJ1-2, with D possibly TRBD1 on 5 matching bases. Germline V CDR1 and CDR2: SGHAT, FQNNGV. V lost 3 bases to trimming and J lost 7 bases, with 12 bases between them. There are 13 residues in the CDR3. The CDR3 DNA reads TGTGCCAGCAGCTTGGTGGGGGGAGGTGGCTACACCTTC. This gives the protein CASSLVGGGGYTF.

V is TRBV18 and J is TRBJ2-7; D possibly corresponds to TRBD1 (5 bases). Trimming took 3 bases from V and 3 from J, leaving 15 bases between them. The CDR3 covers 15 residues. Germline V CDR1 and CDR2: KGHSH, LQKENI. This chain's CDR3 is CASSPVQGGYYEQYF. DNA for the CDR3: TGTGCCAGCTCACCTGTTCAGGGTGGTTACTACGAGCAGTACTTC. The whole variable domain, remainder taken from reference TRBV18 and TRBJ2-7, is NAGVMQNPRHLVRRRGQEARLRCSPMKGHSHVYWYRQLPEEGLKFMVYLQKENIIDESGMPKERFSAEFPKEGPSILRIQQVVRGDSAAYFCASSPVQGGYYEQYFGPGTRLTVT.

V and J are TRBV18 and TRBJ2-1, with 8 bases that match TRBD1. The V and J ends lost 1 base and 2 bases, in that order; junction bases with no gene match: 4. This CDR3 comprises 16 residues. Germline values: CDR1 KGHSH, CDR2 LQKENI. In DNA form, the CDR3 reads TGTGCCAGCTCACCACAACCACAGGGGGCCTACAATGAGCAGTTCTTC. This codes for CASSPQPQGAYNEQFF.

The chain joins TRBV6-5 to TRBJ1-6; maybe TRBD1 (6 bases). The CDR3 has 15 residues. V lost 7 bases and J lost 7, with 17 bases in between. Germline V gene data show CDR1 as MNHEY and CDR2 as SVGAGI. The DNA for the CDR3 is TGTGCCAGCAACCGAAACAGGGTTGGAAATTCACCCCTCCACTTT. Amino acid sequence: CASNRNRVGNSPLHF.

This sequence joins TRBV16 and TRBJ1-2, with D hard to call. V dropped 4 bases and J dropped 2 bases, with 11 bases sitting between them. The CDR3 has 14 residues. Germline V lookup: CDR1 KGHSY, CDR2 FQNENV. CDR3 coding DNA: TGTGCCAGCAGCCGGCAGGATGGCAACTATGGCTACACCTTC. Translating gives CASSRQDGNYGYTF.

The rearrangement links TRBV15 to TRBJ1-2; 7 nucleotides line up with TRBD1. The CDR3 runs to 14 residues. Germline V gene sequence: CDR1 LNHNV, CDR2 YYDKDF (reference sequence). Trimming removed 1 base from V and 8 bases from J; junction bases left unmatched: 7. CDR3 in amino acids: CATSRGTGVVGYTF. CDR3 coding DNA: TGTGCCACCAGCAGAGGAACAGGGGTAGTCGGCTACACCTTC.

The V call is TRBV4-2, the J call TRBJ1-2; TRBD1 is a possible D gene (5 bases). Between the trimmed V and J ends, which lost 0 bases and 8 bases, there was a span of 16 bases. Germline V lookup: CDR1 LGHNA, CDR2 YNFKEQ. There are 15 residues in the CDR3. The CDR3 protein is CASSQEHTGSRGYTF. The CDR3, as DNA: TGTGCCAGCAGCCAAGAACACACAGGATCGAGAGGCTACACCTTC.

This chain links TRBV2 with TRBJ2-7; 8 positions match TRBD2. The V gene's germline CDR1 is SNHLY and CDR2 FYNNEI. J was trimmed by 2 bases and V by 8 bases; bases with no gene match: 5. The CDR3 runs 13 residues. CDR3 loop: CASGSLAAYEQYF. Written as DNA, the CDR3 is TGTGCCAGCGGTTCACTAGCGGCCTACGAGCAGTACTTC.

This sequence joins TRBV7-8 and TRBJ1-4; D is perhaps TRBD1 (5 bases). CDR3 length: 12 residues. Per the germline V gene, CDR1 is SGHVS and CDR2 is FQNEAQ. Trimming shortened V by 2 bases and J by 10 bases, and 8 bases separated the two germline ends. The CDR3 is CASSLRGGKLFF. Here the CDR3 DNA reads TGTGCCAGCAGCTTACGCGGGGGAAAACTGTTTTTT.

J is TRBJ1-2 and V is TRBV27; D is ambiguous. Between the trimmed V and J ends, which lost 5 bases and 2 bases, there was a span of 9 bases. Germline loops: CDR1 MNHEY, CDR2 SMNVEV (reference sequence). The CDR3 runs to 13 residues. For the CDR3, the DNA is TGTGCCAGCAGTCACGACTGGAACTATGGCTACACCTTC. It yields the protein CASSHDWNYGYTF.

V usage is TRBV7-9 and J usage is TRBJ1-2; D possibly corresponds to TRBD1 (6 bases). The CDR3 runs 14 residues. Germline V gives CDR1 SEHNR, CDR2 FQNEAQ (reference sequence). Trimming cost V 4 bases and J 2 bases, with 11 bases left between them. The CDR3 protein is CASSSRQENYGYTF. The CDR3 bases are TGTGCCAGCAGCTCTAGACAGGAGAACTATGGCTACACCTTC.

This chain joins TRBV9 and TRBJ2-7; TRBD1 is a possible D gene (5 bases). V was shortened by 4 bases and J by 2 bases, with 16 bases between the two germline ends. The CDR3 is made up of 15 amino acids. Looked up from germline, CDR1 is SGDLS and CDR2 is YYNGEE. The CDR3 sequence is CASSPQGRSPYEQYF. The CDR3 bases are TGTGCCAGCAGCCCCCAGGGCAGGAGCCCCTACGAGCAGTACTTC.

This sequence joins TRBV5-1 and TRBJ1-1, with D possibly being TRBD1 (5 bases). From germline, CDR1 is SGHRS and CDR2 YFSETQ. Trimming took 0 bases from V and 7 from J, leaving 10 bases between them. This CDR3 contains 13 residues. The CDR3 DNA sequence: TGCGCCAGCAGCTTGGAAGGGCAGGGTGAAGCTTTCTTT. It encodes CASSLEGQGEAFF.

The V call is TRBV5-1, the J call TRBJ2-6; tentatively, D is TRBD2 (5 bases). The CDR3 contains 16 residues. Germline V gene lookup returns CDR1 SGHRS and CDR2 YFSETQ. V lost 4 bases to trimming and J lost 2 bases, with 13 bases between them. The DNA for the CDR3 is TGCGCCAGCAGCCCTACCCCCGGGGCTGGGGCCAACGTCCTGACTTTC. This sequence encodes CASSPTPGAGANVLTF. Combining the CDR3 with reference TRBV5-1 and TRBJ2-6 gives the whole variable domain KAGVTQTPRYLIKTRGQQVTLSCSPISGHRSVSWYQQTPGQGLQFLFEYFSETQRNKGNFPGRFSGRQFSNSRSEMNVSTLELGDSALYLCASSPTPGAGANVLTFGAGSRLTVL.

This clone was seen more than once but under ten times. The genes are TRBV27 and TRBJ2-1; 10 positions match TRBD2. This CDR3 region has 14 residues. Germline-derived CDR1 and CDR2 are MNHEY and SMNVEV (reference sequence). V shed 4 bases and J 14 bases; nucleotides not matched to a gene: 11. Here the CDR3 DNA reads TGTGCCAGCAGTTGGGCTAGCGGGGGCCAAGGGAAGTTCTTC. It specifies CASSWASGGQGKFF.

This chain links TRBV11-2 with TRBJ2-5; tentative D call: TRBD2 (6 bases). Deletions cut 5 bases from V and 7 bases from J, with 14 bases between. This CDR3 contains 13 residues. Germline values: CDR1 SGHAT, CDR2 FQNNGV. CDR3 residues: CASSRGLTGTQYF. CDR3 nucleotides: TGTGCCAGCAGCCGAGGACTAACAGGGACCCAGTACTTC.

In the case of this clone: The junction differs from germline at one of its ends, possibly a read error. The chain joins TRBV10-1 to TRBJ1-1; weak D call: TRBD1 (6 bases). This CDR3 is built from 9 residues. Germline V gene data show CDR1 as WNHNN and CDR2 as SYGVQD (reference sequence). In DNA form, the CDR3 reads TGCGCCAGCAGTGAGGGACAGCCCTTT. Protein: CASSEGQPF.

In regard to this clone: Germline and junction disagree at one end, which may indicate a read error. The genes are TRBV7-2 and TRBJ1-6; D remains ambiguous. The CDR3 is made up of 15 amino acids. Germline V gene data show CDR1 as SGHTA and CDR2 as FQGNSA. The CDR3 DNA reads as TGTGCCAGCAGCCTAGCTAATAGTTATAATTCACCCCTCCACTTT. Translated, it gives CASSLANSYNSPLHF.

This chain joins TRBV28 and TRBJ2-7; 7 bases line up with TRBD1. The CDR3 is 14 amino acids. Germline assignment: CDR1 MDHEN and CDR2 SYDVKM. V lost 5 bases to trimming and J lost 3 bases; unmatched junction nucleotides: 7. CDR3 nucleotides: TGTGCCAGCAGTCTCGCCGGGACAGACTACGAGCAGTACTTC. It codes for CASSLAGTDYEQYF. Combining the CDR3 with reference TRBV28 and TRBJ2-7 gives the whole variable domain DVKVTQSSRYLVKRTGEKVFLECVQDMDHENMFWYRQDPGLGLRLIYFSYDVKMKEKGDIPEGYSVSREKKERFSLILESASTNQTSMYLCASSLAGTDYEQYFGPGTRLTVT.